Listed below are T cell receptor beta chains from one sample, sequenced in a study of CD8 T cells in ankylosing spondylitis. From the 5' RACE reads, TCRdb called clonotypes with MiXCR, one entry per CDR3 protein. This sample has around 490,000 distinct CDR3 sequences; less than 6% occur once, and the top ten carry under 4.5%. The material sequenced was blood, either unsorted or a sorted T cell fraction (not recorded which). The receptor source for this set is a male donor with ankylosing spondylitis. Both conserved end residues are trimmed from each CDR3.

j_gene: TRBJ2-1; v_gene: TRBV20-1; CDR3aa: SVRSGEKGNEQF
j_gene: TRBJ1-1; v_gene: TRBV7-2; CDR3aa: ASSLTRRTEAF
j_gene: TRBJ2-5; v_gene: TRBV19; CDR3aa: ASSAPRTGVETQY
j_gene: TRBJ1-3; v_gene: TRBV28; CDR3aa: ASSITGTGGNTIY
j_gene: TRBJ2-3; v_gene: TRBV29-1; CDR3aa: SVGGTDVFFADTQY
j_gene: TRBJ2-7; v_gene: TRBV4-3; CDR3aa: ASSQVSQGDEQY
j_gene: TRBJ1-1; v_gene: TRBV27; CDR3aa: ASSLSGGRRTEAF
j_gene: TRBJ1-5; v_gene: TRBV12-3/TRBV12-4; CDR3aa: ASSLDEGRREPQH
j_gene: TRBJ1-5; v_gene: TRBV20-1; CDR3aa: CVWDRARGNQPQH
j_gene: TRBJ2-7; v_gene: TRBV7-6; CDR3aa: ASSRDVRGYEQY
j_gene: TRBJ1-6; v_gene: TRBV29-1; CDR3aa: SVVTGGANSPLH
j_gene: TRBJ2-1; v_gene: TRBV10-3; CDR3aa: AITQGLGEQF
j_gene: TRBJ2-5; v_gene: TRBV11-2; CDR3aa: ASSTRGLGVSQY
j_gene: TRBJ1-5; v_gene: TRBV5-5; CDR3aa: ASSSQQGDPFDQPQH
j_gene: TRBJ2-5; v_gene: TRBV28; CDR3aa: ASSQDIQETQY
j_gene: TRBJ2-2; v_gene: TRBV7-8; CDR3aa: ASSFSLGVAGELF
j_gene: TRBJ1-4; v_gene: TRBV5-1; CDR3aa: ASSLGVRGDEKLF
j_gene: TRBJ1-6; v_gene: TRBV6-1; CDR3aa: ASGGLPINSPLH
j_gene: TRBJ2-5; v_gene: TRBV24-1; CDR3aa: ATSETAQETQY
j_gene: TRBJ2-3; v_gene: TRBV5-1; CDR3aa: ASSPRTLTTDTQY
j_gene: TRBJ1-1; v_gene: TRBV7-9; CDR3aa: ASSLQENTEAF
j_gene: TRBJ1-5; v_gene: TRBV11-1; CDR3aa: ASSHKAGQGNSNQPQH
j_gene: TRBJ2-1; v_gene: TRBV10-2; CDR3aa: ASNYDRGPANEQF
j_gene: TRBJ2-1; v_gene: TRBV7-2; CDR3aa: ASSFDSGVYNEQF
j_gene: TRBJ2-7; v_gene: TRBV5-4; CDR3aa: AIGPGRSYEQY
j_gene: TRBJ2-3; v_gene: TRBV6-5; CDR3aa: ASSYSPDSSTDTQY
j_gene: TRBJ2-2; v_gene: TRBV9; CDR3aa: ASSGPRPGELF
j_gene: TRBJ2-1; v_gene: TRBV7-9; CDR3aa: AIRMDRGYEQF
j_gene: TRBJ2-5; v_gene: TRBV18; CDR3aa: ASSPLRETQY
j_gene: TRBJ2-1; v_gene: TRBV12-3/TRBV12-4; CDR3aa: ASSLTSGRSNEQF
j_gene: TRBJ2-5; v_gene: TRBV7-6; CDR3aa: ASSLRQGEETQY
j_gene: TRBJ2-7; v_gene: TRBV20-1; CDR3aa: SALKAPYEQY
j_gene: TRBJ1-1; v_gene: TRBV6-5; CDR3aa: ASSSRYTEAF
j_gene: TRBJ2-7; v_gene: TRBV5-8; CDR3aa: ASSPGRGNYYEQY
j_gene: TRBJ1-4; v_gene: TRBV9; CDR3aa: ASSVSTGGSEKLF
j_gene: TRBJ2-5; v_gene: TRBV10-3; CDR3aa: AISESTGQETQY
j_gene: TRBJ1-5; v_gene: TRBV7-2; CDR3aa: ASSSRPNQNQPQH
j_gene: TRBJ2-5; v_gene: TRBV29-1; CDR3aa: SVDGRGETQY
j_gene: TRBJ2-1; v_gene: TRBV10-3; CDR3aa: AISESRGWNEQF
j_gene: TRBJ1-4; v_gene: TRBV28; CDR3aa: ATLRGGADEKLF
j_gene: TRBJ1-1; v_gene: TRBV6-1; CDR3aa: ASSATGEGVNFEAF
j_gene: TRBJ2-1; v_gene: TRBV7-9; CDR3aa: ASSTTGKQQF
j_gene: TRBJ1-2; v_gene: TRBV24-1; CDR3aa: ATSSHRAGYT
j_gene: TRBJ2-1; v_gene: TRBV20-1; CDR3aa: SASRLGSSYNEQF
j_gene: TRBJ2-5; v_gene: TRBV25-1; CDR3aa: ASSGLAETQY
j_gene: TRBJ2-7; v_gene: TRBV2; CDR3aa: ASRGTLLEQY
j_gene: TRBJ2-1; v_gene: TRBV7-2; CDR3aa: ASSPSSGGSNEQF